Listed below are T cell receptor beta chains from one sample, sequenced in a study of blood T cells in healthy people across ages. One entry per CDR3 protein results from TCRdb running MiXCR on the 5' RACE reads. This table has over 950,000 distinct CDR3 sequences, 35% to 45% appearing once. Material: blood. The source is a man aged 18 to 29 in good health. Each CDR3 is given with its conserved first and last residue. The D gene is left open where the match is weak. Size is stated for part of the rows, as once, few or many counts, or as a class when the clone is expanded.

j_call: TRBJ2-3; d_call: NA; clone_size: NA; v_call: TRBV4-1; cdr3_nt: TGCGCCAGCCAAGACACCGTCGAAGATACGCAGTATTTT; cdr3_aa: CASQDTVEDTQYF
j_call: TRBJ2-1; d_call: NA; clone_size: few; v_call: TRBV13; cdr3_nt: TGTGCCAGCAGCTTAGATCCAGGGGAAAGCAATGAGCAGTTCTTC; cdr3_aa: CASSLDPGESNEQFF
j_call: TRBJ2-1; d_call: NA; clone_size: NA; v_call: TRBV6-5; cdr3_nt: TGTGCCAGCAGTTCTCTCTTCGACCAGTTCTTC; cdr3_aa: CASSSLFDQFF
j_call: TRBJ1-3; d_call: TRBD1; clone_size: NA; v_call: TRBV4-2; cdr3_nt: TGTGCCAGAAGCCACCTCAGACAGGGTGCAAACACCATATATTTT; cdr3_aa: CARSHLRQGANTIYF
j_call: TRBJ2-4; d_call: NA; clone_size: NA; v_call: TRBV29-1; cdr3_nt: TGCAGCGCGGGCCAGGGAGGCAAAAACATTCAGTACTTC; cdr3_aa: CSAGQGGKNIQYF
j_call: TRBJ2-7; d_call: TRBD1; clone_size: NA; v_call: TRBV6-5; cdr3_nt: TGTGCCAGCAGTCCAAGACAGGGCCACGAGCAGTACTTC; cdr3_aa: CASSPRQGHEQYF
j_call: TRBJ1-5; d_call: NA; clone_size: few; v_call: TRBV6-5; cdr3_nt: TGTGCCAGCAGTTACTCGGACAGCGGTCAGCCCCAGCATTTT; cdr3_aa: CASSYSDSGQPQHF
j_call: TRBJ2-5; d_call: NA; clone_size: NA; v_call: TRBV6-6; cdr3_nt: TGTGCCAGCAGTTACGGGCAGGGCGCGCAAGAGACCCAGTACTTC; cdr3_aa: CASSYGQGAQETQYF
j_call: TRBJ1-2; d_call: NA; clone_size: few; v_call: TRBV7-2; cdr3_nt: TGTGCCAGCAGCTTACCCCCAGGGGTTCATGGCTACACCTTC; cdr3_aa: CASSLPPGVHGYTF
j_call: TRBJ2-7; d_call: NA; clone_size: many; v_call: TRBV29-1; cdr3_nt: TGCAGCGTTGGGAACGGCGGGGCCTTCGAGCAGTACTTC; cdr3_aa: CSVGNGGAFEQYF
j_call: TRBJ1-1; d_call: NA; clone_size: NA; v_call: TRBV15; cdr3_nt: TGTGCCACCAGCAGAGATTTTGTGGTTTTAGAGGCTTTCTTT; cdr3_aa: CATSRDFVVLEAFF
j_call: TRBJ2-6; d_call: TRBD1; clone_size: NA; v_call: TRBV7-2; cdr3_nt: TGTGCCAGCAGCACAGAACCGGGACAGGGACCCTCTGGGGCCAACGTCCTGACTTTC; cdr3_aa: CASSTEPGQGPSGANVLTF
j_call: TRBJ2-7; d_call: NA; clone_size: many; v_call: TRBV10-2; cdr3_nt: TGCGCCAGCAGTGAGGGAGGGGGACTCTACGAGCAGTACTTC; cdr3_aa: CASSEGGGLYEQYF
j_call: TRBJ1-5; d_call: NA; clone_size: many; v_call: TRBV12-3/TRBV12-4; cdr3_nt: TGTGCCAGCAGTTTTTTGAGGGAAAATCAGCCCCAGCATTTT; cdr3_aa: CASSFLRENQPQHF
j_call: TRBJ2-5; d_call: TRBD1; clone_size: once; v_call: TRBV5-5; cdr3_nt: TGTGCCAGCAGCTTAACGGACAGGAGGGAGACCCAGTACTTC; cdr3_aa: CASSLTDRRETQYF
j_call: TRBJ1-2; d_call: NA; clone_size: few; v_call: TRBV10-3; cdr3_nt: TGTGCCATCAGTGCTCGGTCGGGGGGGGGCGGCTACACCTTC; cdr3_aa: CAISARSGGGGYTF
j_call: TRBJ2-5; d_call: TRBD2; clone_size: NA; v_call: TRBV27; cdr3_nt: TGTGCCAGCATGGGCGGGGGGTTCCAAGAGACCCAGTACTTC; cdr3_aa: CASMGGGFQETQYF
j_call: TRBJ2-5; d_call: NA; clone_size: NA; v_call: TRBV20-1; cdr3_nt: TGCAGTGCTAGAGGTCCAGCCCTTTGGGAGGATCTAGAGACCCAGTACTTC; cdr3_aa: CSARGPALWEDLETQYF
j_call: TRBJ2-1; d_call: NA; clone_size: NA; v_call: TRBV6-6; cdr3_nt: TGTGCCAGCAGGCTGACCGGGACACCCAATGAGCAGTTCTTC; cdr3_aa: CASRLTGTPNEQFF
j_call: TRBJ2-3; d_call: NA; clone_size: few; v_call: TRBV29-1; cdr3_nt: TGCAGCGTCGTTTCCACCCGGGACACAGATACGCAGTATTTT; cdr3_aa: CSVVSTRDTDTQYF
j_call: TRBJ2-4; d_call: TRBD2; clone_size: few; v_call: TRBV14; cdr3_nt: TGTGCCAGCAGCCAATCCCCGGGACTAGCGGACATTCAGTACTTC; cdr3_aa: CASSQSPGLADIQYF
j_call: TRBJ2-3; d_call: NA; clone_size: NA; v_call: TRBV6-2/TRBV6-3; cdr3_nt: TGTGCCAGCAGTGACGCGATGAGGACAGATACGCAGTATTTT; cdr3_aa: CASSDAMRTDTQYF
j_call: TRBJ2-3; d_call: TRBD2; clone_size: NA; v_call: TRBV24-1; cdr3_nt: TGTGCCACCAGTGATTTGGGTAGCGGGGGGACAGATACGCAGTATTTT; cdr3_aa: CATSDLGSGGTDTQYF
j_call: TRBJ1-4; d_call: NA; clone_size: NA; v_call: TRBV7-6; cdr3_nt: TGTGCCAGCAGCCTAATCGCGGGGGACGGAAAACTGTTTTTT; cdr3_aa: CASSLIAGDGKLFF
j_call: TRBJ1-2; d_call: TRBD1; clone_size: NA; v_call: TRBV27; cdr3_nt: TGTGCCAGCAGTCCCAACAGGGGACAATATGGCTGCACCTTC; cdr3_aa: CASSPNRGQYGCTF
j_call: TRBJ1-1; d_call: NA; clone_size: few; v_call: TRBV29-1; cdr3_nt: TGCAGCGTCGGGGGACCTCGGAACACTGAAGCTTTCTTT; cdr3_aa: CSVGGPRNTEAFF
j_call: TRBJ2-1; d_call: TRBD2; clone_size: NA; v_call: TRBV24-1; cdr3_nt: TGTGCCACCAGTGAGGCGGGGGGGCCGGGAAATGAGCAGTTCTTC; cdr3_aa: CATSEAGGPGNEQFF
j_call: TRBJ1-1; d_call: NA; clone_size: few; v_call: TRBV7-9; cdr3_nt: TGTGCCAGCCTCCCATTGGGGACTGAAGCTTTCTTT; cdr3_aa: CASLPLGTEAFF
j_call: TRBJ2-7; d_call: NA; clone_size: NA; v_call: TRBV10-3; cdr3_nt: TGTGCCATCAGCGTCGGTCCGGGGGGCCGCGAGCAGTACTTC; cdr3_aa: CAISVGPGGREQYF